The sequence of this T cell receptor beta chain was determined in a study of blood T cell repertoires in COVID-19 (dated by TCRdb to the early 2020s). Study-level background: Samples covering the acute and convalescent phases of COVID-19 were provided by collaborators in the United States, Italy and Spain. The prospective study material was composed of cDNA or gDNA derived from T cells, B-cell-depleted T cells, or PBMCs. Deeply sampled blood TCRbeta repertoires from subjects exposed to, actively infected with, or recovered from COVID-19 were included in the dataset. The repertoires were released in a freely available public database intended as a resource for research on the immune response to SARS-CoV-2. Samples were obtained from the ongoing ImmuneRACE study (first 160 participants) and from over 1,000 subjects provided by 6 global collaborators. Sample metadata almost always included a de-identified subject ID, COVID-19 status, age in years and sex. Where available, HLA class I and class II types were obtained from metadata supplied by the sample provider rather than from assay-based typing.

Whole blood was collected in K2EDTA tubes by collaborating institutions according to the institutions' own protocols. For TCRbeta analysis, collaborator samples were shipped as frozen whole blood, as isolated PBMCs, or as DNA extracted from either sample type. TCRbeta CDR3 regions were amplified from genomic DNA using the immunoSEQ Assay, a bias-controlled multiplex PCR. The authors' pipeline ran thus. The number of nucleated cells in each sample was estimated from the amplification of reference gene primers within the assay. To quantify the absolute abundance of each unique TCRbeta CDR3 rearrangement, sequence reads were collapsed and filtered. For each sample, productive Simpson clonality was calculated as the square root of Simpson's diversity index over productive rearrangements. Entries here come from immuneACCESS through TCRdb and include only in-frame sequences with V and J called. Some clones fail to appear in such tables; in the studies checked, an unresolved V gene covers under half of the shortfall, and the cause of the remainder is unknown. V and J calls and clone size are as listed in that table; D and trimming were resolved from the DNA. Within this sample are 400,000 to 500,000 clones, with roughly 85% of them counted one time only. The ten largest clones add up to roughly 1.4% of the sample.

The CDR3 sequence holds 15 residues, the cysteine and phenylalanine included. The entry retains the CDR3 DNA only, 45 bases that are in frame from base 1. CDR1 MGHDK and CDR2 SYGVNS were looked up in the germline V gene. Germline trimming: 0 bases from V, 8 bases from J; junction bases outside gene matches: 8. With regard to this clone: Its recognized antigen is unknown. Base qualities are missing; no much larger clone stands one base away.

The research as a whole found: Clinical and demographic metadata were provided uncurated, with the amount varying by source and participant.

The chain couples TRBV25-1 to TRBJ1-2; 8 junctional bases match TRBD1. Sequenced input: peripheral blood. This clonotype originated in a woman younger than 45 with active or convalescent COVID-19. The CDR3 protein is CASSEYPGQGGGYTF. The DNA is TGTGCCAGCAGTGAATATCCCGGACAGGGTGGAGGCTACACCTTC.